Below, 29 T cell receptor beta chains from the same sample are listed, as sequenced in a study of CD8+ T cells in alopecia areata. Investigators isolated RNA and reverse transcribed it into cDNA to act as the sequencing template. TCRdb keeps only in-frame clones here, not all; method: immunoSEQ multiplex PCR. In the table there are around 140,000 clones, about 59% of which are singletons. Noted treatment: oral pan-JAK inhibitor, 5-10 mg twice daily. The source material was CD8+ T cells sorted from blood, sampled at week 4, from a patient treated with tofacitinib. These receptors all come from a human donor with alopecia areata.

This sequence joins TRBV4-1 and TRBJ1-2; 8 nucleotides match TRBD1. Germline V gene sequence: CDR1 MGHRA, CDR2 YSYEKL. The CDR3 contains 13 residues. With V trimmed by 4 bases and J by 7 bases, 5 bases remained unmatched. The CDR3 here is CASSLPDRAGYTF. The CDR3 nucleotides read TGCGCCAGCAGCCTACCGGACAGGGCTGGCTACACCTTC.

The chain joins TRBV4-1 to TRBJ1-1; D is ambiguous. With 0 bases removed from V and 1 base from J, the gap between germline ends came to 9 bases. Germline CDR1 reads MGHRA; CDR2 reads YSYEKL. The CDR3 consists of 15 residues. The CDR3 loop reads CASSQDPYGNTEAFF. DNA of the CDR3: TGCGCCAGCAGCCAAGATCCGTACGGGAACACTGAAGCTTTCTTT.

This chain uses TRBV7-9 with TRBJ2-7; 8 nucleotides match TRBD1. The CDR3 has 13 residues. Germline lookup yields CDR1 SEHNR and CDR2 FQNEAQ (reference sequence). Trimming at V came to 11 bases and at J to 4 bases, leaving 10 bases not matched to a gene. In DNA, the CDR3 is TGTGCCGGGGGACAGGATGAAGCTTACGAGCAGTACTTC. It yields the protein CAGGQDEAYEQYF.

A single count supports this clone. This chain links TRBV30 with TRBJ2-1; TRBD2 matches at 13 bases. After removal of 0 bases from V and 4 bases from J, the junction contained 12 bases not matched to a gene. CDR3 length: 19 residues. Germline V lookup: CDR1 GTSNPN, CDR2 SVGIG (reference sequence). This CDR3 reads CAWSVRTGTSGEYYNEQFF. In nucleotides, the CDR3 is TGTGCCTGGAGTGTAAGGACTGGGACTAGCGGGGAATATTACAATGAGCAGTTCTTC.

This clone was found a few times. This sequence joins TRBV30 and TRBJ2-1; maybe TRBD1 (5 bases). Germline loops: CDR1 GTSNPN, CDR2 SVGIG (reference sequence). The CDR3 spans 15 residues. Trimming left V 0 bases short and J 0 bases short, with 9 bases between. CDR3 sequence (DNA): TGTGCCTGGAGTGTACAGGAGAGCTCCTACAATGAGCAGTTCTTC. Its protein is CAWSVQESSYNEQFF.

The V and J genes are TRBV27 and TRBJ2-1; 7 positions match TRBD1. J lost 8 bases, V lost 3 bases, and 4 bases had no gene match. This CDR3 comprises 13 residues. Germline V gene sequence: CDR1 MNHEY, CDR2 SMNVEV (reference sequence). In DNA form, the CDR3 reads TGTGCCAGCAGTTTCGGGACAGTCGATGAGCAGTTCTTC. Residues: CASSFGTVDEQFF.

This clone has only a few counts. The chain combines TRBV7-8 with TRBJ2-3; D assignment may be TRBD1 or TRBD2 (6 bases each). V was shortened by 6 bases and J by 3 bases, with 16 bases between the two germline ends. The germline CDR1 and CDR2 sequences are SGHVS and FQNEAQ. The CDR3 consists of 15 residues. The CDR3 loop reads CASSPGAFRTDTQYF. The CDR3 coding sequence is TGTGCCAGCAGTCCGGGGGCGTTCAGGACAGATACGCAGTATTTT.

The chain links TRBV13 to TRBJ1-1, with D unclear. Trimming shortened V by 5 bases and J by 1 base, and 8 bases separated the two germline ends. CDR1 and CDR2 (germline): PRHDT, FYEKMQ (reference sequence). The CDR3 is made up of 13 amino acids. Here the CDR3 reads CASSPSWNTEAFF. As DNA, the CDR3 is TGTGCCAGCAGCCCCTCCTGGAACACTGAAGCTTTCTTT.

This clone was detected a few times. The chain employs TRBV29-1 and TRBJ2-5; D tentatively fits TRBD1 or TRBD2 (5 bases each). CDR1 and CDR2 from the germline V gene are SQVTM and ANQGSEA. Trimming stripped 5 bases from V and 7 bases from J, with 11 bases between. This CDR3 spans 11 amino acids. Here the CDR3 DNA reads TGCAGCGTTCGGGGCGTCGGGACCCAGTACTTC. It is translated as CSVRGVGTQYF.

This clone was recorded a few times. V gene TRBV27 combines with J gene TRBJ1-2; D might be TRBD1 (5 bases). Germline V gene sequence: CDR1 MNHEY, CDR2 SMNVEV (reference sequence). V dropped 3 bases and J dropped 2 bases, with 13 bases sitting between them. The CDR3 has 15 amino acids. The CDR3 DNA sequence: TGTGCCAGCAGTTTGGGACTAGGCCTAAACTATGGCTACACCTTC. The encoded protein is CASSLGLGLNYGYTF.

The V and J genes are TRBV7-2 and TRBJ2-7; TRBD2 aligns across 11 bases. V gave up 1 base and J gave up 4 bases; unmatched junction bases: 15. The CDR3 totals 19 residues. CDR1 SGHTA and CDR2 FQGNSA come from the germline V gene. CDR3 in amino acids: CASSLDSSGGPLLWYEQYF. For the CDR3, the DNA is TGTGCCAGCAGCTTAGATTCTAGCGGGGGGCCTCTGCTCTGGTACGAGCAGTACTTC.

The chain uses TRBV9 and TRBJ2-5; 14 bases align to TRBD2. This CDR3 spans 15 amino acids. V lost 3 bases and J lost 4; bases outside the gene matches: 2. The V gene's germline CDR1 is SGDLS and CDR2 YYNGEE. The chain's CDR3 is CASSGLAGGPETQYF. As DNA, the CDR3 is TGTGCCAGCAGCGGACTAGCGGGGGGGCCAGAGACCCAGTACTTC.

This chain links TRBV6-5 with TRBJ2-5; maybe TRBD1 (6 bases). Looked up from germline, CDR1 is MNHEY and CDR2 is SVGAGI. Between the trimmed V and J ends, which lost 3 bases and 5 bases, there was a span of 10 bases. This CDR3 region has 13 residues. The CDR3 nucleotides are TGTGCCAGCAGTTATGGTCAGGGGGAGACCCAGTACTTC. Translating it yields CASSYGQGETQYF.

The V gene is TRBV27, the J gene TRBJ1-6, with D hard to call. Germline-derived CDR1 and CDR2 are MNHEY and SMNVEV (reference sequence). The CDR3 totals 17 residues. V gave up 0 bases and J gave up 7 bases, with 16 bases separating them. Here the CDR3 DNA reads TGTGCCAGCAGTTTATCAGGGAAAGGGCCCATGAATTCACCCCTCCACTTT. Translated: CASSLSGKGPMNSPLHF.

V is TRBV30 and J is TRBJ2-7; a weak D match, TRBD1 (5 bases). This CDR3 has 14 amino acids. Germline-derived CDR1 and CDR2 are GTSNPN and SVGIG (reference sequence). The V end lost 2 bases, the J end lost 5 bases, and 16 bases lay between the germline ends. CDR3 sequence: CAWSQGGRLNEQYF. CDR3 nucleotide sequence: TGTGCCTGGAGTCAGGGTGGCAGGTTGAACGAGCAGTACTTC. Full variable domain (remainder filled in from reference TRBV30 and TRBJ2-7): SQTIHQWPATLVQPVGSPLSLECTVEGTSNPNLYWYRQAAGRGLQLLFYSVGIGQISSEVPQNLSASRPQDRQFILSSKKLLLSDSGFYLCAWSQGGRLNEQYFGPGTRLTVT.

The rearrangement links TRBV4-1 to TRBJ2-7; 8 bases align to TRBD1. There are 14 residues in the CDR3. Germline CDR1 and CDR2: MGHRA and YSYEKL. The junction had 6 bases not matched to a gene; V was cut back by 6 bases and J by 2 bases. CDR3 DNA: TGCGCCAGCAGTACCGGGACAGGACCCTACGAGCAGTACTTC. Protein: CASSTGTGPYEQYF.

This CDR3 reads CASSLNRGGGYGYTF. For the CDR3, the DNA is TGTGCCAGCAGCTTGAATCGGGGAGGAGGCTATGGCTACACCTTC. The genes are TRBV5-6 and TRBJ1-2; D not certain. The germline V gene encodes CDR1 SGHDT and CDR2 YYEEEE. This CDR3 is built from 15 residues. The germline V and J ends were trimmed by 1 base and 4 bases, with 14 bases remaining between them.

The chain couples TRBV5-6 to TRBJ1-6; D perhaps matches TRBD1 (5 bases). From germline, CDR1 is SGHDT and CDR2 YYEEEE. The CDR3 consists of 17 residues. Trimming removed 4 bases at V and 5 bases at J, with 19 bases between. CDR3: CASSVNQGGGDNSPLHF. The CDR3 DNA reads TGTGCCAGCAGCGTGAATCAGGGTGGAGGCGATAATTCACCCCTCCACTTT.

V usage is TRBV5-8 and J usage is TRBJ2-3; D is undetermined. The ends were cut back, 6 bases at V and 0 bases at J, with 14 bases in the middle. The CDR3 runs 15 residues. CDR1 is SGHTS and CDR2 is YDEGEE in the germline V gene. CDR3 residues: CASNTRAASTDTQYF. CDR3 DNA: TGTGCCAGCAATACCCGGGCGGCTAGCACAGATACGCAGTATTTT.

This clone was found a few times. The V gene is TRBV13, the J gene TRBJ2-5; D not certain. Trimming shortened V by 1 base and J by 4 bases, and 4 bases separated the two germline ends. The CDR3 runs to 12 residues. CDR1 and CDR2 (germline): PRHDT, FYEKMQ (reference sequence). The CDR3 here is CASSLDRETQYF. CDR3 sequence (DNA): TGTGCCAGCAGCTTAGACCGAGAGACCCAGTACTTC.

The chain links TRBV2 to TRBJ2-3; D unresolved. The CDR3 is made up of 14 amino acids. Germline CDR1 is SNHLY and CDR2 is FYNNEI. The V and J ends lost 3 bases and 0 bases respectively, with 7 bases between them. The CDR3 reads CASSDEPSTDTQYF. The CDR3, as DNA: TGTGCCAGCAGTGATGAGCCCAGCACAGATACGCAGTATTTT.

CDR3 residues: CASSPGQGAYYEQYF. For the CDR3, the DNA is TGTGCCAGCAGCCCGGGACAGGGGGCTTACTACGAGCAGTACTTC. The chain couples TRBV7-9 to TRBJ2-7, with TRBD1 matching 12 bases. The CDR3 spans 15 residues. The V gene's germline CDR1 is SEHNR and CDR2 FQNEAQ (reference sequence). The V gene end was trimmed by 5 bases and the J gene end by 3 bases; junction bases not matched to a gene: 5.

The rearrangement uses TRBV7-9 and TRBJ2-7; 7 bases are shared with TRBD1. Germline-derived CDR1 and CDR2 are SEHNR and FQNEAQ (reference sequence). This CDR3 is 13 amino acids long. J was trimmed by 3 bases and V by 3 bases; bases with no gene match: 2. The CDR3 reads CASSLGQLYEQYF. The CDR3 DNA reads TGTGCCAGCAGCTTGGGACAGCTCTACGAGCAGTACTTC.

This clone was seen more than once but under ten times. The chain is built from TRBV30 and TRBJ1-5; 10 bases align to TRBD1. Unmatched junction bases numbered 5, after V lost 4 bases and J lost 2 bases. Germline CDR1 GTSNPN, CDR2 SVGIG (reference sequence). The CDR3 spans 15 residues. CDR3 in DNA: TGTGCCTGGAATCAAGGGACAGGGGGCAATCAGCCCCAGCATTTT. Translating it yields CAWNQGTGGNQPQHF.

The rearrangement links TRBV30 to TRBJ2-2, with D possibly called TRBD1 or TRBD2 (5 bases each). CDR3 size: 12 residues. Trimming stripped 2 bases from V and 6 bases from J, with 7 bases between. Germline assignment: CDR1 GTSNPN and CDR2 SVGIG (reference sequence). The DNA of the CDR3 is TGTGCCTGGAGTATGGGGGCCGGGGAGCTGTTTTTT. Encoded protein: CAWSMGAGELFF.

This chain connects TRBV5-1 to TRBJ1-6; possible D gene TRBD1, 6 bases. The CDR3 length is 15 residues. V dropped 0 bases and J dropped 10 bases, with 14 bases sitting between them. The germline gives CDR1 SGHRS, CDR2 YFSETQ. Here the CDR3 reads CASSLATQGQSPLHF. DNA for the CDR3: TGCGCCAGCAGCTTGGCCACACAGGGTCAATCACCCCTCCACTTT.

This clone turned up a few times. This chain uses TRBV19 with TRBJ2-7; D gene ambiguous. The CDR3 loop spans 17 amino acids. V was cut by 6 bases and J by 1 base, with 22 bases left in between. CDR1 and CDR2 (germline): LNHDA, SQIVND (reference sequence). The DNA of the CDR3 is TGTGCCAGTAGCACGAGTATTGCCCCCAGACTGTCCTACGAGCAGTACTTC. Translation: CASSTSIAPRLSYEQYF.

This sequence joins TRBV7-9 and TRBJ1-1; no reliable D call. V shed 3 bases and J shed 0 bases, with 8 bases lying between them. Germline CDR1 is SEHNR and CDR2 is FQNEAQ (reference sequence). There are 14 residues in the CDR3. The CDR3 loop is CASSFQTVNTEAFF. As DNA, the CDR3 is TGTGCCAGCAGCTTCCAGACGGTGAACACTGAAGCTTTCTTT.

The chain links TRBV9 to TRBJ2-1, with unresolved D. V lost 0 bases and J lost 5, with 9 bases in between. In germline, CDR1 is SGDLS, CDR2 YYNGEE. This CDR3 has 14 residues. The CDR3 DNA reads TGTGCCAGCAGCGTAGGTTCGCCCGACAATGAGCAGTTCTTC. Translating it yields CASSVGSPDNEQFF.